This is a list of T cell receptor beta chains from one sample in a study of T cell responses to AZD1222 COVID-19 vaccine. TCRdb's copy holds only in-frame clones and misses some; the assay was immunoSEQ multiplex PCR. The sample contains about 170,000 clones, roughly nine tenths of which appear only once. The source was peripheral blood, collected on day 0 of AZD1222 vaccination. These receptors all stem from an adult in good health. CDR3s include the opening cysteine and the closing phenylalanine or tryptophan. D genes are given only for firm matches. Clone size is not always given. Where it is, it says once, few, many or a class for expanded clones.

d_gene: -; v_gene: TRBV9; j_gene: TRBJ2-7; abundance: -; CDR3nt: TGTGCCAGCAGCGTAGACCAGGGCGCCTACGAGCAGTACTTC; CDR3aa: CASSVDQGAYEQYF
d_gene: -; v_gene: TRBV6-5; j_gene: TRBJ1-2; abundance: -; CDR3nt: TGTGCCAGCAGTTACGGCAGCGCCTTATTGCCATATGGCTACACCTTC; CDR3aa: CASSYGSALLPYGYTF
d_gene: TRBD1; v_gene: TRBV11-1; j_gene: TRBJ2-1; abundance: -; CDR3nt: TGTGCCAGCAGCTTAGCTGGGACAGGGGCGCAGGGTGAGCAGTTCTTC; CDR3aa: CASSLAGTGAQGEQFF
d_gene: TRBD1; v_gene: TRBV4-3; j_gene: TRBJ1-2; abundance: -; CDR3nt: TGCGCCAGCAGCCGGGACAGATATGGCTACACCTTC; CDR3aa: CASSRDRYGYTF
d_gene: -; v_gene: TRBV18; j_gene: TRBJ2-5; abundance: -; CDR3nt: TGTGCCAGCTCACCAGTTGGGACCTCCTTCCCAAGAGAGACCCAGTACTTC; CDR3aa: CASSPVGTSFPRETQYF
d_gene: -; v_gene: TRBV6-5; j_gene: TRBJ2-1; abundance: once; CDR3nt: TGTGCCAGCAGTTACCGGGGACTCGACAATGAGCAGTTCTTC; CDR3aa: CASSYRGLDNEQFF
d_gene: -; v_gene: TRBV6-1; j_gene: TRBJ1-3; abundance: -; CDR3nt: TGTGCCAGCAGTGAGGGAGTGCGTCTGTACACCATATATTTT; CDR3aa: CASSEGVRLYTIYF
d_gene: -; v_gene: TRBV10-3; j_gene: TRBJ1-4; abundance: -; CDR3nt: TGTGCCATCAGTGGACAGGCTAATGAAAAACTGTTTTTT; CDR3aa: CAISGQANEKLFF
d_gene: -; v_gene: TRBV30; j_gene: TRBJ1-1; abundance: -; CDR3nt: TGTGCCTGGAATTTGGGGGGCGCGGACACTGAAGCTTTCTTT; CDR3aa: CAWNLGGADTEAFF
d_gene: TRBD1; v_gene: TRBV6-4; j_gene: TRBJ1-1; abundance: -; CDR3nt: TGTGCCAGCAGTGTTATCCCTCGGGACAGGGGTAGCACTGAAGCTTTCTTT; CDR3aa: CASSVIPRDRGSTEAFF
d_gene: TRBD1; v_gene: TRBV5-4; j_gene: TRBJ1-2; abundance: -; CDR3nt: TGTGCCAGCAGGGACAGGGGAGTAGATGGCTACACCTTC; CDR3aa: CASRDRGVDGYTF
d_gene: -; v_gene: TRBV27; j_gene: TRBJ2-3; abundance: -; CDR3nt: TGTGCCAGCAGCCCACTGATATTCGGCACAGATACGCAGTATTTT; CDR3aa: CASSPLIFGTDTQYF
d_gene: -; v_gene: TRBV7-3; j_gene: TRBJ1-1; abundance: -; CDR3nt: TGTGCCAGCAGCTCCGGACAGCCGAACACTGAAGCTTTCTTT; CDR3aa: CASSSGQPNTEAFF
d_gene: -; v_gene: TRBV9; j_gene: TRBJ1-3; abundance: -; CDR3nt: TGTGCCAGCAGCGTTAGACCCACGGACTCTGGAAACACCATATATTTT; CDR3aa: CASSVRPTDSGNTIYF
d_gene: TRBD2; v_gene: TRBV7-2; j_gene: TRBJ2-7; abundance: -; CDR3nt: TGTGCCAGCAGCTTCCCTAGCGGGGGGGAGTCGGGCGAGCAGTACTTC; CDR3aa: CASSFPSGGESGEQYF
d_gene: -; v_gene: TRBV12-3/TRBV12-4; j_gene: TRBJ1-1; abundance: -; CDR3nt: TGTGCCAGCAGTCCCAGACAGGACACTGAAGCTTTCTTT; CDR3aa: CASSPRQDTEAFF
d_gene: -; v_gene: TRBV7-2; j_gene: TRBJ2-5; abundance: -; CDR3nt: TGTGCCAGCAGCTTAGATTTGTTTGAGACCCAGTACTTC; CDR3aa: CASSLDLFETQYF
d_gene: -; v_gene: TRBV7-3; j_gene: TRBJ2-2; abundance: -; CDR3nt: TGTGTCAGCAGCAATGCCGGGACCGGGAAGACCGGGGAGCTGTTTTTT; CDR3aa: CVSSNAGTGKTGELFF
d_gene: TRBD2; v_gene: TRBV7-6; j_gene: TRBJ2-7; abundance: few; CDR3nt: TGTGCCAGCAGCTTAGAAGCGGGGGGACTTCACTACGAGCAGTACTTC; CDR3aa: CASSLEAGGLHYEQYF
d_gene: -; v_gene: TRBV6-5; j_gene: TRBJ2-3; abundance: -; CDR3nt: TGTGCCAGCAGTTACACCGGGACAGATACGCAGTATTTT; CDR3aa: CASSYTGTDTQYF
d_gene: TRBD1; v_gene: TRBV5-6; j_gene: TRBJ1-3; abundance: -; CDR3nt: TGTGCCAGCAGCTCTTCCGGGACAGGGGACAACACCATATATTTT; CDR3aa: CASSSSGTGDNTIYF
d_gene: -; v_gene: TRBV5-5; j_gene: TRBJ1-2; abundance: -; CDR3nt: TGTGCCAGCAGCTGGGCGGACAGCCAAATTGGCTACACCTTC; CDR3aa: CASSWADSQIGYTF
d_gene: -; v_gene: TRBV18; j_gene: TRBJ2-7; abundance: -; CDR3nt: TGTGCCAGCTCACCACCGAGCGGCGGCTCCTACGAGCAGTACTTC; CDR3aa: CASSPPSGGSYEQYF
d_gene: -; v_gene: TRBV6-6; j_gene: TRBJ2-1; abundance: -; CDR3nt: TGTGCCAGCAGTTCTTCCCTTGAGCAGTTCTTC; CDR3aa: CASSSSLEQFF
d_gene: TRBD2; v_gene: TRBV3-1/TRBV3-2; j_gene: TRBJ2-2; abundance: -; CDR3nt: TGTGTCAGCAGCCCATCCGGGACTAGGAACACCGGGGAGCTGTTTTTT; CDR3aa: CVSSPSGTRNTGELFF
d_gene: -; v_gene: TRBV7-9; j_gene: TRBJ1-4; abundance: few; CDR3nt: TGTGCCAGCAGAGCGGAGGGGGGCCCTAATGAAAAACTGTTTTTT; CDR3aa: CASRAEGGPNEKLFF